Following are 21 T cell receptor beta chains from one sample sequenced in a study of blood T cell repertoires in COVID-19. The data were produced by immunoSEQ multiplex PCR, yet TCRdb's version contains in-frame clones alone and is incomplete. The table shows fewer than 350,000 clones, with 85% to 95% occurring only once. The sample was PBMCs or T cells enriched from blood (not recorded which). Receptors originate from a man aged 40-49 years who had been exposed to COVID-19.

The gene calls are TRBV20-1 and TRBJ1-4; no firm D call. This CDR3 is 11 amino acids long. Trimming cost V 2 bases and J 8 bases, with 6 bases left between them. Germline loops: CDR1 DFQATT, CDR2 SNEGSKA (reference sequence). The CDR3 DNA is TGCAGTGCTAGACGGTACGAAAAACTGTTTTTT. Amino acid sequence: CSARRYEKLFF.

The chain links TRBV27 to TRBJ2-7; TRBD1 matches 8 bases. The V gene's germline CDR1 is MNHEY and CDR2 SMNVEV (reference sequence). The CDR3 sequence is 13 residues long. V shed 4 bases, J shed 7 bases, and the junction held 6 bases outside the gene matches. CDR3 sequence: CASSSGRGLEQYF. The CDR3 DNA is TGTGCCAGCAGTTCGGGCAGGGGGCTTGAGCAGTACTTC.

This rearrangement joins TRBV5-6 to TRBJ1-4; tentative D call: TRBD1 (5 bases). The CDR3 loop spans 16 amino acids. V lost 4 bases to trimming and J lost 4 bases, with 17 bases between them. Germline CDR1 and CDR2: SGHDT and YYEEEE. CDR3 bases: TGTGCCAGCAGCCGCCGGAGGGACGGCAATAATGAAAAACTGTTTTTT. Amino acid sequence: CASSRRRDGNNEKLFF.

Of note for this clone: An end of the junction differs from the germline gene, which may be a read error. J is TRBJ2-5 and V is TRBV6-2 or TRBV6-3; 7 bases line up with TRBD2. The V gene's germline CDR1 is MNHEY and CDR2 SVGEGT. The CDR3 sequence is 20 residues long. In DNA, the CDR3 is TGTGCCAGCACTTACCAATTGGGGCAACGGAGCGGGACCCCACCCGAGACCCAGTACTTC. Translation: CASTYQLGQRSGTPPETQYF.

Worth noting for this clone: The junction departs from the called germline gene at one end, perhaps through a read error. This chain links TRBV30 with TRBJ2-6, with no clear D. The germline gives CDR1 GTSNPN, CDR2 SVGIG (reference sequence). This CDR3 spans 14 amino acids. The CDR3 region has the DNA TGTGCCCGGAGCCCCGGCTCTGGGGCCAACGTCCTGACTTTC. It specifies CARSPGSGANVLTF.

The gene calls are TRBV7-9 and TRBJ2-7, with TRBD2 as a possible D gene (6 bases). Germline V gene lookup returns CDR1 SEHNR and CDR2 FQNEAQ (reference sequence). The germline V and J ends were trimmed by 4 bases and 0 bases, with 13 bases remaining between them. The CDR3 spans 15 residues. The CDR3 reads CASSSPTGSSYEQYF. CDR3 DNA: TGTGCCAGCAGCTCACCCACCGGGAGCTCCTACGAGCAGTACTTC.

This chain links TRBV2 with TRBJ2-2; TRBD1 agrees at 9 bases. Losses at the gene ends were 7 bases for V and 5 bases for J; bases not matched to a gene: 8. This CDR3 region has 15 residues. Germline V gene data show CDR1 as SNHLY and CDR2 as FYNNEI. CDR3 nucleotides: TGTGCCAGCATAGAGACAGGGGGTCGGACCGGGGAGCTGTTTTTT. The encoded protein is CASIETGGRTGELFF.

The rearrangement uses TRBV14 and TRBJ2-7; TRBD1 matches 9 bases. Trimming removed 3 bases from V and 6 bases from J; junction bases left unmatched: 3. The V gene's germline CDR1 is SGHDN and CDR2 FVKESK. CDR3 length equals 13 residues. The CDR3 reads CASSHGQGTEQYF. The CDR3 DNA follows: TGTGCCAGCAGCCACGGACAGGGGACCGAGCAGTACTTC.

This rearrangement joins TRBV19 to TRBJ1-2, with D perhaps matching TRBD1 (6 bases). The V gene lost 9 bases and the J gene lost 4 bases, with 15 bases spanning the gap. This CDR3 region has 13 residues. Germline loops: CDR1 LNHDA, CDR2 SQIVND (reference sequence). Here the CDR3 DNA reads TGTGCCAGGCGTGCACCCAGGGGCTATGGCTACACCTTC. Translated: CARRAPRGYGYTF.

This sequence joins TRBV6-6 and TRBJ2-3; 7 nucleotides align to TRBD1. The CDR3 length is 16 residues. Trimming removed 2 bases from V and 7 bases from J; junction bases left unmatched: 12. Germline V lookup: CDR1 MNHNY, CDR2 SVGAGI (reference sequence). This CDR3 reads CASSYTGTAKVNTQYF. For the CDR3, the DNA is TGTGCCAGCAGTTACACCGGGACAGCCAAGGTGAATACGCAGTATTTT.

The V gene is TRBV28, the J gene TRBJ2-7; no clear D gene. Germline assignment: CDR1 MDHEN and CDR2 SYDVKM. The CDR3 contains 13 residues. Trimming pared 7 bases from V and 4 bases from J, leaving 14 bases between. In DNA form, the CDR3 reads TGTGCCAGCATCCCCGGCGGAGAATACGAGCAGTACTTC. Translated, it gives CASIPGGEYEQYF.

The chain is built from TRBV9 and TRBJ2-7, with 8 bases that match TRBD2. V shed 3 bases and J 4 bases; nucleotides not matched to a gene: 9. The CDR3 is made up of 15 amino acids. Germline V lookup: CDR1 SGDLS, CDR2 YYNGEE. The CDR3 DNA reads TGTGCCAGCAGCGGCGAGCGGGAGATTTGGTACGAGCAGTACTTC. Its protein product is CASSGEREIWYEQYF. The whole variable domain, filled in from reference TRBV9 and TRBJ2-7, reads DSGVTQTPKHLITATGQRVTLRCSPRSGDLSVYWYQQSLDQGLQFLIQYYNGEERAKGNILERFSAQQFPDLHSELNLSSLELGDSALYFCASSGEREIWYEQYFGPGTRLTVT.

The V and J genes are TRBV27 and TRBJ2-1; 7 nucleotides agree with TRBD1. This CDR3 contains 18 residues. Trimming took 4 bases from V and 8 from J; bases not matched to a gene: 20. Germline V gene lookup returns CDR1 MNHEY and CDR2 SMNVEV (reference sequence). The CDR3 region has the DNA TGTGCCAGCAGTTCCTACCTCCGGGGCGACGACAGGGCTGATGAGCAGTTCTTC. It is translated as CASSSYLRGDDRADEQFF.

This clone appeared a single time. J is TRBJ2-5 and V is TRBV27; TRBD2 is a possible D gene (5 bases). Trimming pared 3 bases from V and 2 bases from J, leaving 7 bases between. CDR3 length: 13 residues. CDR1 is MNHEY and CDR2 is SMNVEV in the germline V gene (reference sequence). The CDR3 region is CASSFGGQETQYF. DNA for the CDR3: TGTGCCAGCAGTTTTGGCGGGCAAGAGACCCAGTACTTC.

The chain carries TRBV6-4 and TRBJ2-3; 7 bases align to TRBD2. CDR1 is MRHNA, CDR2 SNTAGT, per germline. V lost 3 bases, J lost 3 bases, and 6 bases stayed unmatched. CDR3 size: 15 residues. The CDR3 DNA reads TGTGCCAGCAGTGAAGAGGGGAGGGCTACAGATACGCAGTATTTT. Its translation is CASSEEGRATDTQYF.

The CDR3, as DNA: TGTGCCAGCAGTTTACGCGCGGGAGTCACCGGGGAGCTGTTTTTT. This translates into CASSLRAGVTGELFF. The chain uses TRBV28 and TRBJ2-2; TRBD2 matches at 7 bases. Germline V gene sequence: CDR1 MDHEN, CDR2 SYDVKM. Trimming removed 2 bases from V and 4 bases from J; junction bases left unmatched: 4. This CDR3 has 15 residues.

The chain carries TRBV7-8 and TRBJ2-2, with a tentative D call TRBD1 (5 bases). Between the trimmed V and J ends, which lost 5 bases and 2 bases, there was a span of 15 bases. The CDR3 loop spans 16 amino acids. CDR1 and CDR2 (germline): SGHVS, FQNEAQ. For the CDR3, the DNA is TGTGCCAGCAGCCCCCAGTGGGGCCTCAACACCGGGGAGCTGTTTTTT. Its translation is CASSPQWGLNTGELFF. The complete variable domain, with remaining parts taken from reference TRBV7-8 and TRBJ2-2, reads GAGVSQSPRYKVAKRGQDVALRCDPISGHVSLFWYQQALGQGPEFLTYFQNEAQLDKSGLPSDRFFAERPEGSVSTLKIQRTQQEDSAVYLCASSPQWGLNTGELFFGEGSRLTVL.

This clone has only a few counts. V is TRBV7-9 and J is TRBJ2-2, with unresolved D. The CDR3 runs 12 residues. Deletions cut 5 bases from V and 8 bases from J, with 9 bases between. Germline CDR1 reads SEHNR; CDR2 reads FQNEAQ (reference sequence). The CDR3 sequence: CASSIGRGELFF. As DNA, the CDR3 is TGTGCCAGCAGCATAGGGCGGGGGGAGCTGTTTTTT.

This clone showed up just a few times. This sequence joins TRBV12-5 and TRBJ2-1, with D perhaps matching TRBD2 (6 bases). CDR3 length: 15 amino acids. Germline CDR1 and CDR2: LGHNT and FRNRAP. The V gene lost 1 base and the J gene lost 0 bases, with 7 bases spanning the gap. Here the CDR3 DNA reads TGTGCTAGTGGTTTGGCCGGGAGCTCCTACAATGAGCAGTTCTTC. Its protein product is CASGLAGSSYNEQFF.

The chain links TRBV7-6 to TRBJ1-1; maybe TRBD1 (5 bases). V gave up 4 bases and J gave up 6 bases, with 15 bases separating them. In germline, CDR1 is SGHVS, CDR2 FNYEAQ. This CDR3 comprises 14 residues. In DNA form, the CDR3 reads TGTGCCAGCAGCTCTAGAGACAGAACCGCTGAAGCTTTCTTT. Translation gives CASSSRDRTAEAFF.

The chain joins TRBV4-1 to TRBJ1-1, with D unclear. Germline V gives CDR1 MGHRA, CDR2 YSYEKL. V dropped 0 bases and J dropped 1 base, with 9 bases sitting between them. The CDR3 length is 15 residues. In DNA, the CDR3 is TGCGCCAGCAGCCAAGATAGTATAGAGAACACTGAAGCTTTCTTT. Translating gives CASSQDSIENTEAFF.